This T cell receptor (beta chain) was identified in a study of T cell responses to AZD1222 COVID-19 vaccine. Whole-study results and caveats: Clonal diversity may have been underestimated in mostly white British donors.

Comments on this clone: As yet, its antigen is unknown.

The V end was cut by 6 bases, the J end by 5 bases, with 11 bases between. The CDR3 is 13 amino acids. This table comes from immunoSEQ multiplex PCR, and its TCRdb copy is limited to in-frame clones, with some not included. The sample yields around 92,000 clones, 91% seen once. This chain joins TRBV12-3 or TRBV12-4 and TRBJ1-3, with D perhaps TRBD1 (6 bases). The origin of this receptor is an adult in good health. Material: peripheral blood, obtained on day 0 of AZD1222 vaccination. The chain's CDR3 is CASSFRDRNTIYF. Written as DNA, the CDR3 is TGTGCCAGCAGCTTCAGGGACAGAAACACCATATATTTT.